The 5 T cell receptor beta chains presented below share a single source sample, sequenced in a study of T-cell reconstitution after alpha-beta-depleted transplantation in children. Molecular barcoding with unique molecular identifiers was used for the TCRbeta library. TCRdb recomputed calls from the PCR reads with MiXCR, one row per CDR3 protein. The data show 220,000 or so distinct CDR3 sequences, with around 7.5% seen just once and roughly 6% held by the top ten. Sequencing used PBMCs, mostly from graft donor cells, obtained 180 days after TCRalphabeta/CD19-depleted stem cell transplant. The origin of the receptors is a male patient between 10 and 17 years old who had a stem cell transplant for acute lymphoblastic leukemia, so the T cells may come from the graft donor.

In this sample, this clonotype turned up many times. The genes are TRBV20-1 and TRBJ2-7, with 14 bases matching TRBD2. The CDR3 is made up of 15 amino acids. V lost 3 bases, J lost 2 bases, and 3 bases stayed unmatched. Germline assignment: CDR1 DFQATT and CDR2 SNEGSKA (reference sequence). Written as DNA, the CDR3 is TGCAGTGCTAGCGGGACTAGCGGGAGAGCCTACGAGCAGTACTTC. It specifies CSASGTSGRAYEQYF.

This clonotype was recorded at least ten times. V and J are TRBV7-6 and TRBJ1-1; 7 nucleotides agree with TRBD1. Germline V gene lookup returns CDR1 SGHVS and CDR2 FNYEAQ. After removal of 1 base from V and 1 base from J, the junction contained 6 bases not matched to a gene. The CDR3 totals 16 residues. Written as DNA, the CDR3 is TGTGCCAGCAGCTTAGGACAGGGATTTGGGAACACTGAAGCTTTCTTT. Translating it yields CASSLGQGFGNTEAFF. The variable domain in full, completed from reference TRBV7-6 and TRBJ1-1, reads GAGVSQSPRYKVTKRGQDVALRCDPISGHVSLYWYRQALGQGPEFLTYFNYEAQQDKSGLPNDRFSAERPEGSISTLTIQRTEQRDSAMYRCASSLGQGFGNTEAFFGQGTRLTVV.

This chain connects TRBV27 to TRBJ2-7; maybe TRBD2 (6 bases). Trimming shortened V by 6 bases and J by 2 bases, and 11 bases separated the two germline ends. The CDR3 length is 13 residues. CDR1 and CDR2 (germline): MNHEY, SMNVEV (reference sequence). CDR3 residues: CASRLAVAYEQYF. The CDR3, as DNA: TGTGCCAGCAGACTAGCAGTGGCCTACGAGCAGTACTTC.

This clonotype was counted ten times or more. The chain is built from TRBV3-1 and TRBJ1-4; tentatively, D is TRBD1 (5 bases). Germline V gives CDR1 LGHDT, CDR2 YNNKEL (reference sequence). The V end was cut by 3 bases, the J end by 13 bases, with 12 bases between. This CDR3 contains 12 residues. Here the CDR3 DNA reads TGTGCCAGCAGCCAGGCTTCCGGGGGACTGTTTTTT. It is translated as CASSQASGGLFF. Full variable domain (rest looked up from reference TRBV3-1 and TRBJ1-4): DTAVSQTPKYLVTQMGNDKSIKCEQNLGHDTMYWYKQDSKKFLKIMFSYNNKELIINETVPNRFSPKSPDKAHLNLHINSLELGDSAVYFCASSQASGGLFFGSGTQLSVL.

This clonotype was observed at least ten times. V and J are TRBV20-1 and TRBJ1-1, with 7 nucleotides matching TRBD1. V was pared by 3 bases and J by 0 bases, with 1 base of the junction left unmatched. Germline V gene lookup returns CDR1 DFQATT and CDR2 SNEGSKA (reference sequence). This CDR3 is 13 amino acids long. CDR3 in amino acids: CSARQGVNTEAFF. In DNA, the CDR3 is TGCAGTGCTAGGCAGGGGGTGAACACTGAAGCTTTCTTT.